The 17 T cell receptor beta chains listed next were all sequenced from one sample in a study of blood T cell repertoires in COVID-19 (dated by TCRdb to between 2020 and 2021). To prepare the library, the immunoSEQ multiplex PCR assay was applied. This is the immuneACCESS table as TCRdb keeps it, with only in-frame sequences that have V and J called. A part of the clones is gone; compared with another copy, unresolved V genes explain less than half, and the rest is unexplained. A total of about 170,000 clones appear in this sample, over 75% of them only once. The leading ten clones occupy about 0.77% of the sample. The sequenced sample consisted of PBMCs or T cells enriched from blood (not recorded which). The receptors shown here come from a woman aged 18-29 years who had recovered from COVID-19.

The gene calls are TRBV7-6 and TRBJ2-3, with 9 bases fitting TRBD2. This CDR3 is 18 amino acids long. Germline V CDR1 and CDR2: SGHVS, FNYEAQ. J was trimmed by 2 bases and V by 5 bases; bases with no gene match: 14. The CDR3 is CASSPSGRTPLHTDTQYF. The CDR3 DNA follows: TGTGCCAGCAGCCCCAGCGGGAGGACCCCCCTCCACACAGATACGCAGTATTTT.

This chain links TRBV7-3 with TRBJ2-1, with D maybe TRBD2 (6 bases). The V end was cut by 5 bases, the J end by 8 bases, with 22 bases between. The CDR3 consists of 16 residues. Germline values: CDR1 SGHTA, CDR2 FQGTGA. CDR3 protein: CASSPLPGENRHEQFF. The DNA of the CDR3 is TGTGCCAGCAGCCCGTTACCGGGAGAAAACCGGCATGAGCAGTTCTTC.

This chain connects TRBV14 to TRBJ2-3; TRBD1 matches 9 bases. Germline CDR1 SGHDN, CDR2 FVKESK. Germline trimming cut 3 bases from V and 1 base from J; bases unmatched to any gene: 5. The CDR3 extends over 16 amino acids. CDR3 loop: CASSQGTGLGTDTQYF. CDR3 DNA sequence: TGTGCCAGCAGCCAGGGGACAGGGCTTGGCACAGATACGCAGTATTTT.

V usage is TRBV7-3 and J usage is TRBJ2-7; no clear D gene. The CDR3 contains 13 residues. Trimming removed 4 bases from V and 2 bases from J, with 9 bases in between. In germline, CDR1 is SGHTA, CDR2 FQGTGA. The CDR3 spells CASSSSATYEQYF. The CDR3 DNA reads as TGTGCCAGCAGCTCCAGCGCGACCTACGAGCAGTACTTC.

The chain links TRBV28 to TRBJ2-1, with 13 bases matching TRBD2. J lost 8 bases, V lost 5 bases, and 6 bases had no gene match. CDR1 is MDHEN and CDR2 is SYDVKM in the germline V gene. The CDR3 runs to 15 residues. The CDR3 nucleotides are TGTGCCAGCAGTCACCCGACTAGCGGGAGGTATGAGCAGTTCTTC. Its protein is CASSHPTSGRYEQFF.

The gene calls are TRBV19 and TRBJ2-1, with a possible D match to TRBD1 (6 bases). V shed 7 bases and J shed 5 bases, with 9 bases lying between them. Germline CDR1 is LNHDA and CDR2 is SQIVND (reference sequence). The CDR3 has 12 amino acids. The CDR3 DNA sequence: TGTGCCAGTACAGGACAGAACAATGAGCAGTTCTTC. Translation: CASTGQNNEQFF.

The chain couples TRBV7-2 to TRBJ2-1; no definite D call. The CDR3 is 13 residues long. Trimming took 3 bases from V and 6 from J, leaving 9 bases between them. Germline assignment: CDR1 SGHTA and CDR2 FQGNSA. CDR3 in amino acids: CASSFSHINEQFF. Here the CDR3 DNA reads TGTGCCAGCAGCTTTTCACACATCAATGAGCAGTTCTTC.

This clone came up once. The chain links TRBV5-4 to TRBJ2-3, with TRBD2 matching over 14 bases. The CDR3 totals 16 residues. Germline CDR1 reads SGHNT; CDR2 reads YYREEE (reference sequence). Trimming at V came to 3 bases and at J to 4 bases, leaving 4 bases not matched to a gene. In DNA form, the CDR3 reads TGTGCCAGCAGCTCGGGGACTAGCGGGGGACCAGATACGCAGTATTTT. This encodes CASSSGTSGGPDTQYF.

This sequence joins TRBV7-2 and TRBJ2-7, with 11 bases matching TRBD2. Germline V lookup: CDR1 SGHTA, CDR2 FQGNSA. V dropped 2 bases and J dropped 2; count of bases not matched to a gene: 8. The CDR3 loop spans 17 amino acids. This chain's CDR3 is CASSLSGLAGQTYEQYF. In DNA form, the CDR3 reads TGTGCCAGCAGCTTATCAGGACTAGCGGGCCAAACCTACGAGCAGTACTTC.

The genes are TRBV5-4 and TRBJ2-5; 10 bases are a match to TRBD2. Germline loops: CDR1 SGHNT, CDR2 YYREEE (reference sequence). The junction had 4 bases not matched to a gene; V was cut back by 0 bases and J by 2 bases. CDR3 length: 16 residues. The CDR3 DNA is TGTGCCAGCAGCTTGGGTAGCGGGAGGAGTCAAGAGACCCAGTACTTC. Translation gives CASSLGSGRSQETQYF.

CDR3 nucleotide sequence: TGTGCCAGCAGCTTAGTAGCCGGGGAGCTGTTTTTT. Protein sequence: CASSLVAGELFF. This rearrangement joins TRBV11-3 to TRBJ2-2; D remains ambiguous. The CDR3 consists of 12 residues. Germline CDR1 and CDR2: SGHNT and YENEEA. Trimming cost V 1 base and J 6 bases, with 3 bases left between them.

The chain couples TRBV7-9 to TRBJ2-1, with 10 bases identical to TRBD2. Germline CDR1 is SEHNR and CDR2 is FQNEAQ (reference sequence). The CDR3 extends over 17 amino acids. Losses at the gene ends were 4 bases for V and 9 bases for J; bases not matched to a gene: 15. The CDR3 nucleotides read TGTGCCAGCAGCTCTCTAGGTGGGGTAGCGGGAGGCGTTGAGCAGTTCTTC. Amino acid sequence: CASSSLGGVAGGVEQFF.

CDR3 bases: TGCGCCAGCAGCCGCTTGAATCTGACATCCTACGAGCAGTACTTC. This encodes CASSRLNLTSYEQYF. This chain links TRBV4-1 with TRBJ2-7; no reliable D call. The CDR3 is made up of 15 amino acids. The germline CDR1 and CDR2 sequences are MGHRA and YSYEKL. Trimming removed 4 bases at V and 1 base at J, with 14 bases between.

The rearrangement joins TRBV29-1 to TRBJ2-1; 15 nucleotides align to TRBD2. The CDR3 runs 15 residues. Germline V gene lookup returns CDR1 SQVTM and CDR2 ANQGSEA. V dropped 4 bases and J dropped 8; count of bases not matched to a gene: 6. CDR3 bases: TGCAGCGTTGGTAGGACTAGCGGGAGGGCCGATGAGCAGTTCTTC. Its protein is CSVGRTSGRADEQFF.

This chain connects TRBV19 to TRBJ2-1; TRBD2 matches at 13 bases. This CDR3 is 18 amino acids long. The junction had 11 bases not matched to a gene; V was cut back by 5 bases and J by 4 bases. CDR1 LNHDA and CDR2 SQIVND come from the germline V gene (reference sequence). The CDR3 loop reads CASSGGLAGISLYNEQFF. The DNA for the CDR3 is TGTGCCAGTAGTGGGGGACTAGCGGGGATTTCTCTTTACAATGAGCAGTTCTTC.

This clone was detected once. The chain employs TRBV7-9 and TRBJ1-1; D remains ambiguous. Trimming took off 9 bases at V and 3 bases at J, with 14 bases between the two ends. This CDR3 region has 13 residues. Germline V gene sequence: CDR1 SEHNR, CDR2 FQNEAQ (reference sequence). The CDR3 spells CARTNMGDTEAFF. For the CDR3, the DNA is TGTGCCAGGACCAACATGGGAGACACTGAAGCTTTCTTT.

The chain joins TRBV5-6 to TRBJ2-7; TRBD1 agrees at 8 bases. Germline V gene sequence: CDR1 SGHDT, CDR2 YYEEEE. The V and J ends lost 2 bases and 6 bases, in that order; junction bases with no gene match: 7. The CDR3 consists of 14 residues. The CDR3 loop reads CASSFGQGLTEQYF. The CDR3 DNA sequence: TGTGCCAGCAGCTTTGGACAGGGTTTGACCGAGCAGTACTTC.